The next 10 T cell receptor beta chains were all read from a single sample in a study of breast tumors, draining lymph nodes, adjacent tissues. Breast cancer patients provided tissue from their axillary draining lymph nodes. Using its own MiXCR run on the multiplex PCR reads, TCRdb lists one record per CDR3 protein. The sample has about 230,000 distinct CDR3 sequences, roughly 30% seen once. The sequencing sample was made of axillary lymph node tissue. These receptors were taken from a female donor with breast cancer. Some clones in this sample may be carry-over from other donors' samples.

This clonotype appeared many times. The V call is TRBV20-1, the J call TRBJ2-7; the D call may be TRBD1 or TRBD2 (5 bases each). Germline CDR1 DFQATT, CDR2 SNEGSKA (reference sequence). Trimming pared 5 bases from V and 2 bases from J, leaving 13 bases between. The CDR3 is 13 residues long. CDR3 bases: TGCAGTGCTCAGGGACGGAGGACCTACGAGCAGTACTTC. It encodes CSAQGRRTYEQYF.

This clonotype was recorded at least ten times. The J gene is TRBJ2-7, the V gene TRBV19, with D perhaps given as TRBD1 or TRBD2 (7 bases each). CDR3 length: 14 amino acids. CDR1 is LNHDA and CDR2 is SQIVND in the germline V gene (reference sequence). Trimming took off 6 bases at V and 1 base at J, with 13 bases between the two ends. This CDR3 reads CASSQGGGSYEQYF. DNA for the CDR3: TGTGCCAGTAGCCAGGGGGGGGGTTCCTACGAGCAGTACTTC. Drawing the rest from reference TRBV19 and TRBJ2-7, the complete variable domain is DGGITQSPKYLFRKEGQNVTLSCEQNLNHDAMYWYRQDPGQGLRLIYYSQIVNDFQKGDIAEGYSVSREKKESFPLTVTSAQKNPTAFYLCASSQGGGSYEQYFGPGTRLTVT.

The gene calls are TRBV20-1 and TRBJ2-6; TRBD1 matches 8 bases. Per germline, CDR1 DFQATT and CDR2 SNEGSKA (reference sequence). The CDR3 covers 20 residues. J was trimmed by 0 bases and V by 3 bases; bases with no gene match: 16. This CDR3 is CSARGWGDRTGYSGANVLTF. CDR3 coding DNA: TGCAGTGCTAGGGGGTGGGGGGATCGGACAGGGTACTCTGGGGCCAACGTCCTGACTTTC.

CDR3 residues: CSVVRWPGEANYGYTF. The CDR3 region has the DNA TGCAGCGTTGTGCGGTGGCCAGGCGAAGCTAACTATGGCTACACCTTC. The genes are TRBV29-1 and TRBJ1-2; no firm D call. Trimming removed 4 bases from V and 0 bases from J, with 18 bases in between. Per the germline V gene, CDR1 is SQVTM and CDR2 is ANQGSEA. This CDR3 spans 16 amino acids.

This clonotype was counted many times. The V gene is TRBV5-8, the J gene TRBJ2-1; 7 nucleotides match TRBD2. The ends lost 0 bases at V and 3 bases at J; junction bases unmatched: 3. The CDR3 totals 15 residues. Germline V gene sequence: CDR1 SGHTS, CDR2 YDEGEE. In DNA form, the CDR3 reads TGTGCCAGCAGCTTGGGACTAGCTTTCTACAATGAGCAGTTCTTC. It yields the protein CASSLGLAFYNEQFF.

As for this clonotype: Relative to the germline gene, one junction end is altered; a read error may explain this. V usage is TRBV18 and J usage is TRBJ2-6; 10 nucleotides match TRBD1. Looked up from germline, CDR1 is KGHSH and CDR2 is LQKENI. CDR3 size: 18 residues. The CDR3 DNA reads as TGTGCCCGCTCACCACAGGGACAGGGGCCCTCTGGGGCCAACGTCCTGACTTTC. The encoded protein is CARSPQGQGPSGANVLTF.

Concerning this clonotype: One end of the junction fails to match germline, which may point to a read error. The J gene is TRBJ1-6, the V gene TRBV7-2; D possibly corresponds to TRBD1 (6 bases). Germline V CDR1 and CDR2: SGHTA, FQGNSA. This CDR3 is 13 amino acids long. In DNA form, the CDR3 reads TGTGCCAGCAGCTTAGGTGCCGGACAGCCAGGGGCCTTT. Translating it yields CASSLGAGQPGAF.

This clonotype was seen at least ten times. V usage is TRBV5-5 and J usage is TRBJ1-4, with TRBD1 matching 9 bases. With V trimmed by 2 bases and J by 10 bases, 15 bases remained unmatched. Germline lookup yields CDR1 SGHKS and CDR2 YYEKEE (reference sequence). The CDR3 contains 17 residues. The CDR3 DNA is TGTGCCAGCAGCTTCGGGGACAGGGACCTACCGGACGGAAAACTGTTTTTT. Protein: CASSFGDRDLPDGKLFF.

This clonotype occurred many times. The rearrangement links TRBV6-2 or TRBV6-3 to TRBJ1-2; the D is unclear. CDR1 and CDR2 from the germline V gene are MNHEY and SVGEGT. There are 14 residues in the CDR3. The germline V and J ends were trimmed by 0 bases and 3 bases, with 8 bases remaining between them. The CDR3 coding sequence is TGTGCCAGCAGTTACTCTCGGGGTGACTATGGCTACACCTTC. This sequence encodes CASSYSRGDYGYTF.

This clonotype was detected ten times or more. The chain recombines TRBV7-2 with TRBJ1-4; 8 nucleotides match TRBD1. Germline loops: CDR1 SGHTA, CDR2 FQGNSA. The CDR3 is 15 amino acids. Trimming removed 6 bases from V and 7 bases from J; junction bases left unmatched: 10. CDR3 residues: CASSPNGQGFEKLFF. CDR3 in DNA: TGTGCCAGCAGTCCAAACGGACAGGGCTTTGAAAAACTGTTTTTT.